Following are 15 T cell receptor beta chains from one sample sequenced in a study of T cells after somatic rescue of genetic block. Profiling relied on immunoSEQ multiplex PCR, and the TCRdb table lists in-frame clones only, not all of them. Of more than 65,000 clones in the sample, just over 90% were seen once. Sequenced sample: peripheral blood mononuclear cells (PBMCs). The source is a man aged 25-45 years.

This rearrangement joins TRBV6-1 to TRBJ1-5, with D hard to call. In germline, CDR1 is MNHNS, CDR2 SASEGT. V shed 2 bases and J shed 0 bases, with 8 bases lying between them. The CDR3 consists of 15 residues. CDR3 sequence reads: CASSEFSNSNQPQHF. The CDR3 region has the DNA TGTGCCAGCAGTGAATTTAGTAATAGCAATCAGCCCCAGCATTTT.

The rearrangement uses TRBV4-1 and TRBJ2-1, with 10 bases lining up with TRBD2. Germline V CDR1 and CDR2: MGHRA, YSYEKL. The length of the CDR3 is 15 residues. V was pared by 2 bases and J by 3 bases, with 1 base of the junction left unmatched. The CDR3 spells CASSQRTSGYNEQFF. CDR3 in DNA: TGCGCCAGCAGCCAACGGACTAGCGGCTACAATGAGCAGTTCTTC.

The chain combines TRBV5-1 with TRBJ2-5; tentatively, D is TRBD1 or TRBD2 (5 bases each). CDR3 length: 15 residues. Germline lookup yields CDR1 SGHRS and CDR2 YFSETQ. V lost 0 bases and J 3 bases, leaving 12 bases between the germline ends. The CDR3 nucleotides read TGCGCCAGCAGCTTGGGAGGGACGCCCGAAGAGACCCAGTACTTC. The encoded protein is CASSLGGTPEETQYF.

The chain couples TRBV5-6 to TRBJ1-1; D gene ambiguous. Trimming took off 5 bases at V and 5 bases at J, with 10 bases between the two ends. The CDR3 sequence is 12 residues long. The germline CDR1 and CDR2 sequences are SGHDT and YYEEEE. This CDR3 reads CASRRERTEAFF. The CDR3 nucleotides are TGTGCCAGCAGACGAGAGAGGACTGAAGCTTTCTTT.

The V gene is TRBV4-1, the J gene TRBJ1-1, with D unclear. The CDR3 has 14 residues. Germline V gene data show CDR1 as MGHRA and CDR2 as YSYEKL. V lost 2 bases and J lost 1, with 8 bases in between. This CDR3 reads CASSQKSRNTEAFF. CDR3 sequence (DNA): TGCGCCAGCAGCCAAAAGTCGAGGAACACTGAAGCTTTCTTT.

J is TRBJ1-3 and V is TRBV5-1; 8 bases line up with TRBD1. Germline loops: CDR1 SGHRS, CDR2 YFSETQ. The CDR3 runs 18 residues. The J segment lost 2 bases and the V segment lost 0 bases, leaving 10 bases of the junction unmatched. CDR3 nucleotide sequence: TGCGCCAGCAGCTTGGTCCCGACAGGGGATTCGCCTGGAAACACCATATATTTT. Its translation is CASSLVPTGDSPGNTIYF.

The chain couples TRBV10-3 to TRBJ2-1; 11 bases are shared with TRBD2. CDR1 is ENHRY and CDR2 is SYGVKD in the germline V gene. The trim removed 5 bases at V and 9 bases at J, leaving 15 bases unmatched. This CDR3 is built from 17 residues. CDR3 coding DNA: TGTGCCATCAGTTCGGGACTAGCGGCCTCATCAGTCGGTGAGCAGTTCTTC. Its translation is CAISSGLAASSVGEQFF.

The V and J genes are TRBV4-2 and TRBJ2-5, with 11 positions matching TRBD1. With V trimmed by 1 base and J by 7 bases, 8 bases remained unmatched. This CDR3 spans 16 amino acids. Per germline, CDR1 LGHNA and CDR2 YNFKEQ. CDR3 DNA sequence: TGTGCCAGCAGCCAAGCGGGACCGGGACAGGGGGGGACCCAGTACTTC. Translated: CASSQAGPGQGGTQYF.

The chain has TRBV5-1 and TRBJ1-2; 10 bases map to TRBD1. V shed 6 bases, J shed 4 bases, and the junction held 6 bases outside the gene matches. This CDR3 has 14 amino acids. Germline lookup yields CDR1 SGHRS and CDR2 YFSETQ. This CDR3 is CASTLTGGGYGYTF. The DNA for the CDR3 is TGCGCCAGCACTCTGACAGGGGGCGGCTATGGCTACACCTTC.

This clone has a handful of counts. The DNA for the CDR3 is TGTGCCAGCAGCTTAGTGGGGAACTACGAGCAGTACTTC. Protein sequence: CASSLVGNYEQYF. V gene TRBV7-3 combines with J gene TRBJ2-7; the D is unclear. Germline values: CDR1 SGHTA, CDR2 FQGTGA. The CDR3 has 13 amino acids. V lost 2 bases to trimming and J lost 3 bases, with 8 bases between them.

The rearrangement links TRBV9 to TRBJ2-1; 14 positions agree with TRBD2. Germline CDR1 is SGDLS and CDR2 is YYNGEE. The CDR3 loop spans 16 amino acids. V lost 5 bases to trimming and J lost 9 bases; unmatched junction nucleotides: 10. CDR3 region: CASSAGTSGRLGEQFF. The CDR3 nucleotides read TGTGCCAGCAGTGCCGGGACTAGCGGGAGATTAGGTGAGCAGTTCTTC.

V gene TRBV5-4 combines with J gene TRBJ2-5; no clear D gene. V lost 3 bases and J lost 2, with 11 bases in between. Per germline, CDR1 SGHNT and CDR2 YYREEE (reference sequence). CDR3 length: 14 amino acids. CDR3 region: CASSYSTTQETQYF. In DNA, the CDR3 is TGTGCCAGCAGCTACTCGACAACTCAAGAGACCCAGTACTTC.

The rearrangement links TRBV9 to TRBJ2-1; 7 nucleotides line up with TRBD1. The CDR3 is made up of 14 amino acids. From germline, CDR1 is SGDLS and CDR2 YYNGEE. With V trimmed by 5 bases and J by 8 bases, 10 bases remained unmatched. CDR3 sequence: CASSKITGAYEQFF. As DNA, the CDR3 is TGTGCCAGCAGTAAGATAACAGGGGCGTATGAGCAGTTCTTC.

This clone appeared a single time. The V call is TRBV30, the J call TRBJ1-5; TRBD1 is a possible D gene (5 bases). The CDR3 length is 13 residues. Germline V lookup: CDR1 GTSNPN, CDR2 SVGIG (reference sequence). Trimming stripped 1 base from V and 1 base from J, with 5 bases between. The CDR3 here is CAWSGQSNQPQHF. The CDR3 DNA reads TGTGCCTGGAGTGGACAGAGCAATCAGCCCCAGCATTTT.

This rearrangement joins TRBV9 to TRBJ1-6, with 8 bases lining up with TRBD1. With 3 bases clipped from V and 7 bases from J, the junction kept 9 bases outside the gene matches. Germline lookup yields CDR1 SGDLS and CDR2 YYNGEE. CDR3 length: 16 residues. CDR3 sequence: CASSADRGLGNSPLHF. The CDR3 region has the DNA TGTGCCAGCAGCGCAGACAGGGGTTTGGGAAATTCACCCCTCCACTTT.